This T cell receptor (beta chain) was recorded in a study of identical twins. This CDR3 spans 12 amino acids. The V end lost 5 bases, the J end lost 4 bases, and 9 bases lay between the germline ends. Germline CDR1 is DFQATT and CDR2 is SNEGSKA (reference sequence). In TCRdb, the 5' RACE reads were re-called with MiXCR into one record per CDR3 protein. The repertoire includes 1.5 million to 2 million distinct CDR3 sequences, roughly 35% of them detected once, and approximately 0.25% sits in the top ten. Sequencing was performed on cord blood. This TCR derives from a newborn girl in good health. The chain links TRBV20-1 to TRBJ2-1; the D gene is possibly TRBD2 (6 bases). Here the CDR3 reads CSALAVYNEQFF. The CDR3 bases are TGCAGTGCTTTAGCGGTTTACAATGAGCAGTTCTTC.